These T cell receptor beta chains were read from a single sample in a study of T cell responses to AZD1222 COVID-19 vaccine. Clones were read by immunoSEQ multiplex PCR, and TCRdb kept only the in-frame ones, dropping some. The table lists 110,000 or so clones, 70% to 90% of them singletons. Here the sequenced sample was peripheral blood, taken 28 days after the second AZD1222 dose. Receptors originate from an adult who received the AZD1222 COVID-19 vaccine. The CDR3 runs from the conserved cysteine through the conserved F or W. The D gene is left open where the match is weak. For some rows the clone size is stated as once, few or many, or as a class when expanded; others skip it.

D,J,size,V,DNA,CDR3
TRBD1,TRBJ2-7,NA,TRBV19,TGTGCCAGTAGGGAGGGGACAGGGCCCTACGAGCAGTACTTC,CASREGTGPYEQYF
TRBD1,TRBJ1-3,NA,TRBV4-3,TGCGCCAGCAGCCGGGACAGATCCTCTGGAAACACCATATATTTT,CASSRDRSSGNTIYF
NA,TRBJ2-5,NA,TRBV28,TGTGCCAGCACCTCACAAGAACCGTACCAAGAGACCCAGTACTTC,CASTSQEPYQETQYF
TRBD1,TRBJ2-1,NA,TRBV3-1/TRBV3-2,TGTGCCAGCAGCTCCATAAAGTTGGGACAGGGCACTGAGCAGTTCTTC,CASSSIKLGQGTEQFF
NA,TRBJ2-1,NA,TRBV7-2,TGTGCCAGCAGCCCGGGACAACCTAATGAGCAGTTCTTC,CASSPGQPNEQFF
TRBD1,TRBJ1-6,NA,TRBV28,TGTGCCAGCACCTGGGGGGACAGGGCTTCACCCCTCCACTTT,CASTWGDRASPLHF
NA,TRBJ1-3,NA,TRBV5-5,TGTGCCAGCAGCTTGGAGGGCTCTAGAAACACCATATATTTT,CASSLEGSRNTIYF
NA,TRBJ1-1,few,TRBV5-1,TGCGCCAGCAGCCGGGAGCAACAGGCGAACACTGAAGCTTTCTTT,CASSREQQANTEAFF
NA,TRBJ2-2,NA,TRBV28,TGTGCCAGCAGGGTCAACACCGGGGAGCTGTTTTTT,CASRVNTGELFF
NA,TRBJ1-5,NA,TRBV12-3/TRBV12-4,TGTGCCAGCAGTTTAGTTCGCAATCAGCCCCAGCATTTT,CASSLVRNQPQHF
NA,TRBJ2-1,NA,TRBV18,TGTGCCAGCTCACCCGGCGGAATATACAATGAGCAGTTCTTC,CASSPGGIYNEQFF
TRBD2,TRBJ2-5,NA,TRBV18,TGTGCCAGCTCACCCCGAGGACTAGCGACAGAAGAGACCCAGTACTTC,CASSPRGLATEETQYF
NA,TRBJ2-5,NA,TRBV7-2,TGTGCCAGCAGTTTACGGGGAGGAGAGACCCAGTACTTC,CASSLRGGETQYF
NA,TRBJ2-6,NA,TRBV6-6,TGTGCCAGCAGTTACGGGGTGGCTGGGGCCAACGTCCTGACTTTC,CASSYGVAGANVLTF
NA,TRBJ2-7,few,TRBV6-1,TGTGCCAGCAGTGAAGACGGTTCCTACGAGCAGTACTTC,CASSEDGSYEQYF
NA,TRBJ1-1,NA,TRBV18,TGTGCCAGCTCACGGTTCGACCTGGACGGAACTGGGGCTGAAGCTTTCTTT,CASSRFDLDGTGAEAFF
NA,TRBJ1-3,NA,TRBV5-1,TGCGCCAGCGTACCCCGGACAGAAGGAAACACCATATATTTT,CASVPRTEGNTIYF
TRBD1,TRBJ1-5,NA,TRBV7-8,TGTGCCAGCAGCGGACAGGGGGCCGGCAATCAGCCCCAGCATTTT,CASSGQGAGNQPQHF
NA,TRBJ2-1,NA,TRBV4-1,TGCGCCAGCAGCCCCCTGGGGGGGACATCGCACAATGAGCAGTTCTTC,CASSPLGGTSHNEQFF
NA,TRBJ2-7,NA,TRBV4-1,TGCGCCAGCAGCCCCCACCTTACATCCCCTTCCCACGAGCAGTACTTC,CASSPHLTSPSHEQYF
TRBD2,TRBJ2-1,NA,TRBV7-2,TGTGCCAGCAGCTTCCTAGCGGACCCCTACAATGAGCAGTTCTTC,CASSFLADPYNEQFF
TRBD1,TRBJ1-4,NA,TRBV10-3,TGTGCCATCAGTGAGTCTAAGGACAGGGGTAATGAAAAACTGTTTTTT,CAISESKDRGNEKLFF
NA,TRBJ2-1,NA,TRBV3-1/TRBV3-2,TGTGCCAGCAGCCAACGGTTTACAGTGGATGAGCAGTTCTTC,CASSQRFTVDEQFF
NA,TRBJ2-1,NA,TRBV11-1,TGTGCCAGCAGCTTAGCTGGAGGGGGCGTTTCCTACAATGAGCAGTTCTTC,CASSLAGGGVSYNEQFF
TRBD2,TRBJ2-5,few,TRBV6-5,TGTGCCAGCAGGAAGGACTTGACGGGAGGAGAGACCCAGTACTTC,CASRKDLTGGETQYF
NA,TRBJ2-7,NA,TRBV20-1,TGCAGTGCTAGTCTACAGGGATTTGCAAGCGAGCAGTACTTC,CSASLQGFASEQYF
TRBD1,TRBJ2-2,NA,TRBV5-1,TGCGCCAGTACAGGGGACCAACTTACCGGGGAGCTGTTTTTT,CASTGDQLTGELFF
NA,TRBJ2-5,NA,TRBV7-9,TGTGCCAGCAGCATCGAAGAGACCCAGTACTTC,CASSIEETQYF
NA,TRBJ2-5,NA,TRBV7-2,TGTGCCAGCAGCTGGGGACTTCATCAAGAGACCCAGTACTTC,CASSWGLHQETQYF
NA,TRBJ2-5,NA,TRBV29-1,TGCAGCGGGGGGCTGGAGACCCAGTACTTC,CSGGLETQYF
NA,TRBJ2-7,NA,TRBV5-6,TGTGCCAGCAGCTGGGGAGCTTACGAGCAGTACTTC,CASSWGAYEQYF